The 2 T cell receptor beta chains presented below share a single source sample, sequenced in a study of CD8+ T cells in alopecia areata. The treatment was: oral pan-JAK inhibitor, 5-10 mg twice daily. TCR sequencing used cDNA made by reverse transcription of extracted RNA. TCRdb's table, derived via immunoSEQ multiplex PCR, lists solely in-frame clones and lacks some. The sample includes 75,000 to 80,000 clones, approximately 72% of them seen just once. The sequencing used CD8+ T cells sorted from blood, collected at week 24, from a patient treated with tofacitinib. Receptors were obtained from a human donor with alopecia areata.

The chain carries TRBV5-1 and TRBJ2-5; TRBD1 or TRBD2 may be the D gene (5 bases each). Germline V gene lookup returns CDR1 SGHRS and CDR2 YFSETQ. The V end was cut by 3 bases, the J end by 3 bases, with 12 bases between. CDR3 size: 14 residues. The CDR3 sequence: CASSSGTFEETQYF. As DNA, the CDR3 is TGCGCCAGCAGCTCCGGGACGTTCGAAGAGACCCAGTACTTC.

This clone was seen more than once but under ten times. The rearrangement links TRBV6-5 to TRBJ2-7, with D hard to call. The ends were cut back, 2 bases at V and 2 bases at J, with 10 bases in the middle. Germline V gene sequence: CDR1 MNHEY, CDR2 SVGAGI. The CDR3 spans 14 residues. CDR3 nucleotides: TGTGCCAGCAGTTACGAGGACGGCGCCTACGAGCAGTACTTC. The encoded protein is CASSYEDGAYEQYF.